These 6 T cell receptor beta chains originate from one sample sequenced in a study of type 1 regulatory T cells. These receptors lack a known antigen. Via MiXCR, TCRdb re-called the reads, giving one row per CDR3 protein. This table holds approximately 43,000 distinct CDR3 sequences, 9% to 15% found once. Source material: cultured non-Tr1 T cells, either the whole culture or a sorted T cell fraction (not recorded which). The receptor set was obtained from a human donor in good health.

This clonotype came up once. The chain joins TRBV7-9 to TRBJ2-1, with a weak D call TRBD1 (5 bases). V was clipped by 1 base and J by 7 bases, with 11 bases between them. The CDR3 spans 14 residues. The V gene's germline CDR1 is SEHNR and CDR2 FQNEAQ (reference sequence). CDR3 coding DNA: TGTGCCAGCAGCTTAGAGCAGGGCTGGAATGAGCAGTTCTTC. Amino acid sequence: CASSLEQGWNEQFF. Full variable domain (outside the CDR3, taken from reference TRBV7-9 and TRBJ2-1): DTGVSQNPRHKITKRGQNVTFRCDPISEHNRLYWYRQTLGQGPEFLTYFQNEAQLEKSRLLSDRFSAERPKGSFSTLEIQRTEQGDSAMYLCASSLEQGWNEQFFGPGTRLTVL.

This clonotype appeared many times. The rearrangement joins TRBV5-1 to TRBJ1-4; D uncertain. This CDR3 is built from 13 residues. Germline CDR1 SGHRS, CDR2 YFSETQ. Trimming stripped 7 bases from V and 4 bases from J, with 11 bases between. CDR3 nucleotides: TGCGCCAGCGGCGAGCGGGATAATGAAAAACTGTTTTTT. As protein: CASGERDNEKLFF.

This clonotype was picked up many times. V is TRBV24-1 and J is TRBJ1-5; D remains ambiguous. The CDR3 is made up of 12 amino acids. Germline loops: CDR1 KGHDR, CDR2 SFDVKD. Trimming took off 12 bases at V and 2 bases at J, with 10 bases between the two ends. For the CDR3, the DNA is TGTGCCTCCTCGTACGGCAATCAGCCCCAGCATTTT. This encodes CASSYGNQPQHF.

In its sample, this clonotype was seen a few times. This chain connects TRBV12-3 or TRBV12-4 to TRBJ2-1, with 8 positions matching TRBD1. The junction had 13 bases not matched to a gene; V was cut back by 8 bases and J by 7 bases. The CDR3 runs 15 residues. The CDR3 nucleotides read TGTGCCAGCCGAACTTCAGGGGGCGGGTTTAATGAGCAGTTCTTC. Its protein product is CASRTSGGGFNEQFF.

This clonotype occurred many times. This sequence joins TRBV5-1 and TRBJ2-7; 14 bases line up with TRBD2. V shed 0 bases and J 9 bases; nucleotides not matched to a gene: 5. From germline, CDR1 is SGHRS and CDR2 YFSETQ. The CDR3 is 15 residues long. The CDR3 bases are TGCGCCAGCAGCTTGGCCGGGACTAGCGGGAGAGCGCAGTACTTC. It encodes CASSLAGTSGRAQYF.

This clonotype was seen at least ten times. One end of the junction does not line up with germline, which may come from a read error. The rearrangement joins TRBV20-1 to TRBJ2-1, with D perhaps matching TRBD2 (6 bases). The CDR3 runs to 13 residues. Germline values: CDR1 DFQATT, CDR2 SNEGSKA (reference sequence). CDR3 protein: CSALHGTSRVVVF. CDR3 nucleotide sequence: TGCAGTGCTCTCCACGGGACTTCCCGCGTAGTCGTATTC.